This T cell receptor (beta chain) was identified during a study of blood T cell repertoires in COVID-19. Looking at the study overall: The origin of the acute and convalescent COVID-19 samples was the United States, Italy and Spain. In each case, the material was cDNA or gDNA derived from T cells, B-cell-depleted T cells, or PBMCs.

Per the original data handling: Amplification with reference gene primers provided the estimates of nucleated cell counts. TCRdb's table, derived via immunoSEQ multiplex PCR, lists solely in-frame clones and lacks some. Clone size and V and J calls were adopted from that table, with D and trimming inferred from the DNA. The repertoire holds some 210,000 clones, with approximately 84% as singletons. The receptor comes from a woman between 45 and 65 years old with active or convalescent COVID-19. The sample comprised peripheral blood.

CDR3 DNA sequence: TGTGCCAGCAGCCAAGGGTTAGCGGGAGGGGCACGTGAGACCCAGTACTTC. Its protein product is CASSQGLAGGARETQYF. The chain uses TRBV3-1 (or the pseudogene TRBV3-2) and TRBJ2-5; TRBD2 agrees at 11 bases. This CDR3 comprises 17 residues. From germline, CDR1 is LGHDT and CDR2 YNNKEL (reference sequence). Losses at the gene ends were 1 base for V and 5 bases for J; bases not matched to a gene: 9.